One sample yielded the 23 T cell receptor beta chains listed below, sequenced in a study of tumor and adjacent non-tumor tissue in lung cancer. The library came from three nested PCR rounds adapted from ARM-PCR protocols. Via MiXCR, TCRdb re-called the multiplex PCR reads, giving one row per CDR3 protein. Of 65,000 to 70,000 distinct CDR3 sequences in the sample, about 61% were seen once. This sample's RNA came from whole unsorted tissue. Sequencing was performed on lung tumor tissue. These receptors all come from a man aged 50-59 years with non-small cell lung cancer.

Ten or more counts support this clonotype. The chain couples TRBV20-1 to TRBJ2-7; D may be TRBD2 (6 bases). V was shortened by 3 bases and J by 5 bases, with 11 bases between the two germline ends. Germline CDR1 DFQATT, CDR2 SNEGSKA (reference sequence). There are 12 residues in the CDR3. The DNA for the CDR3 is TGCAGTGCTAGTGGGACTTTCGACGAGCAGTACTTC. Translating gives CSASGTFDEQYF.

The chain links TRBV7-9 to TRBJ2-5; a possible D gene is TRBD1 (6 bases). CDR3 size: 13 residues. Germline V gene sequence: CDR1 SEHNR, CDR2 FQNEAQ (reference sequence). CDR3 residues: CPGSRTESGTQYF. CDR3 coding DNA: TGTCCCGGCAGCCGGACAGAGTCGGGGACCCAGTACTTC. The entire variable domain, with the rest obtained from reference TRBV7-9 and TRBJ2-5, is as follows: DTGVSQNPRHKITKRGQNVTFRCDPISEHNRLYWYRQTLGQGPEFLTYFQNEAQLEKSRLLSDRFSAERPKGSFSTLEIQRTEQGDSAMYLCPGSRTESGTQYFGPGTRLLVL.

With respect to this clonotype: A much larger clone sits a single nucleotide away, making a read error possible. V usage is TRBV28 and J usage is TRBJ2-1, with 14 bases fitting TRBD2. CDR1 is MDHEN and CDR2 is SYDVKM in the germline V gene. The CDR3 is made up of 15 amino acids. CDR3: CSSSRGTSGSYEQFF. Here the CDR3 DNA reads TGTTCCAGCAGCCGTGGGACTAGCGGGAGCTATGAGCAGTTCTTC. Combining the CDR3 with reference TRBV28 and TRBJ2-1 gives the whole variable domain DVKVTQSSRYLVKRTGEKVFLECVQDMDHENMFWYRQDPGLGLRLIYFSYDVKMKEKGDIPEGYSVSREKKERFSLILESASTNQTSMYLCSSSRGTSGSYEQFFGPGTRLTVL.

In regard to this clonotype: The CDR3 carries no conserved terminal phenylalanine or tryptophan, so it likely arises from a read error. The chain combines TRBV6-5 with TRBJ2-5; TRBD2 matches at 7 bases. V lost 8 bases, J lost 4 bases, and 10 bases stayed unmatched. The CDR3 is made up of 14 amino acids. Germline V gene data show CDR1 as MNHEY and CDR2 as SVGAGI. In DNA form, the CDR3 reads TGTGCCAGCTCTTCAGCGGGCGGGGGAGAGACCCAGTACTCC. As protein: CASSSAGGGETQYS.

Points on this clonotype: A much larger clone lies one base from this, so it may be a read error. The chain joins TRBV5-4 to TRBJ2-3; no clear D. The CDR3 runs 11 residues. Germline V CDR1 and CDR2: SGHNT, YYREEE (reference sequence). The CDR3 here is CASSLADTRYF. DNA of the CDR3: TGTGCCAGCAGCTTGGCAGATACGCGGTATTTT.

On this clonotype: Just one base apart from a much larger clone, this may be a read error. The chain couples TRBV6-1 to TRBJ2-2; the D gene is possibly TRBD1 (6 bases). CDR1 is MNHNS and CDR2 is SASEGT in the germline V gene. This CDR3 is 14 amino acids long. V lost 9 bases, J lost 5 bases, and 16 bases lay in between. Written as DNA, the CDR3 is TGTGCCAGAACCCGAAAGGGGGAAACCGGGGAGCTGTTTTTT. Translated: CARTRKGETGELFF.

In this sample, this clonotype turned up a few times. This chain's CDR3 is CASTRTSHYEQYF. In DNA form, the CDR3 reads TGTGCCAGTACCAGGACTAGCCACTACGAGCAGTACTTC. V usage is TRBV7-9 and J usage is TRBJ2-7; 8 bases map to TRBD2. Germline V gene data show CDR1 as SEHNR and CDR2 as FQNEAQ (reference sequence). With V trimmed by 9 bases and J by 3 bases, 7 bases remained unmatched. This CDR3 spans 13 amino acids.

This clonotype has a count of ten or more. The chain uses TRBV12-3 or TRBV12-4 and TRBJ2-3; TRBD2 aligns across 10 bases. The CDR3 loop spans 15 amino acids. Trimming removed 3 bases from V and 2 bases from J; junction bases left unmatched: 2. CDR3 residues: CASSFLAGATDTQYF. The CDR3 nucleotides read TGTGCCAGCAGTTTTCTAGCGGGGGCCACAGATACGCAGTATTTT.

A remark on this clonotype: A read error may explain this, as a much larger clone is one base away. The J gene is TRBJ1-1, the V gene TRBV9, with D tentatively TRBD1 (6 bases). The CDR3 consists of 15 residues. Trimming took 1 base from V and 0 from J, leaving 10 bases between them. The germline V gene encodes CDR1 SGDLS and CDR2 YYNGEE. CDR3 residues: CASSVWAGVNTEAFF. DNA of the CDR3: TGTGCCAGCAGCGTATGGGCAGGGGTGAACACTGAAGCTTTCTTT.

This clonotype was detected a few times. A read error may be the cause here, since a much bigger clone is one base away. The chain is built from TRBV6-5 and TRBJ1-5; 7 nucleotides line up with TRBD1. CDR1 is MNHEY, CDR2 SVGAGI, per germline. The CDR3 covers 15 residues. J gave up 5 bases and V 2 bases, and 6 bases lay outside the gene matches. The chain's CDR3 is CASSYTTGVDQPQHF. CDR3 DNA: TGTGCCAGCAGTTACACTACAGGGGTTGATCAGCCCCAGCATTTT.

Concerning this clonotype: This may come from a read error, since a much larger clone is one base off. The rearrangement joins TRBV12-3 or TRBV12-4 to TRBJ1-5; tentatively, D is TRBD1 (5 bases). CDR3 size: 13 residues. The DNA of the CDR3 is TGTGCCGGCAGTCTGGACATAAGTCAGCCCCAGCATTTT. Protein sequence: CAGSLDISQPQHF.

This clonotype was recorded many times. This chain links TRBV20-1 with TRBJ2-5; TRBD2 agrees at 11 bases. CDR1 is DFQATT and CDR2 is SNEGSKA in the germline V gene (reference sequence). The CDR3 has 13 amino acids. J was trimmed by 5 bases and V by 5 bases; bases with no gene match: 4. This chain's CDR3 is CSALAGGLETQYF. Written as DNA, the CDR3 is TGCAGTGCTTTAGCGGGGGGGCTGGAGACCCAGTACTTC.

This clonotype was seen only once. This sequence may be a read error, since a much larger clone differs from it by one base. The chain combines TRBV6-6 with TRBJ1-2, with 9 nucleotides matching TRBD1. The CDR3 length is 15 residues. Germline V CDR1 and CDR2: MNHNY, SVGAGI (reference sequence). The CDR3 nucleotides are TGTGCCAGCAGTTCTCAAACAGGGGGCGGTCTTGGCCACACCTTC. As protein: CASSSQTGGGLGHTF.

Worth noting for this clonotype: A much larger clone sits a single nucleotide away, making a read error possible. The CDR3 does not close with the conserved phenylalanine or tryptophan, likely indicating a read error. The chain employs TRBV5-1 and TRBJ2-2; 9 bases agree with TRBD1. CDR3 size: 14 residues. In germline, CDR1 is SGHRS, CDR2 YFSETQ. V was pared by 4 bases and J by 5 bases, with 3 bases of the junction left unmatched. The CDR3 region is CASSIGQGTGELFL. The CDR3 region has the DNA TGCGCCAGCAGCATCGGACAGGGGACCGGGGAGCTGTTTTTA.

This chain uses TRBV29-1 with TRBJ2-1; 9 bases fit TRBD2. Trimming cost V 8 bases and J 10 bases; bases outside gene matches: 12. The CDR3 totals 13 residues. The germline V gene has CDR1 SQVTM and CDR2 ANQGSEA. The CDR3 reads CSPRLAEKKEQFF. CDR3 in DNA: TGCAGCCCGCGACTAGCGGAGAAGAAGGAGCAGTTCTTC.

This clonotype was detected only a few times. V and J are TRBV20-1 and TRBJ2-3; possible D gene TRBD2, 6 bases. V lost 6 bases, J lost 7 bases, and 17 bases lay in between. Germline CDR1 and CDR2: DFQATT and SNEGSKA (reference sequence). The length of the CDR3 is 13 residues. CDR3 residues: CSATGRLGHTQYF. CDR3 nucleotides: TGCAGTGCGACGGGGAGACTAGGTCATACGCAGTATTTT.

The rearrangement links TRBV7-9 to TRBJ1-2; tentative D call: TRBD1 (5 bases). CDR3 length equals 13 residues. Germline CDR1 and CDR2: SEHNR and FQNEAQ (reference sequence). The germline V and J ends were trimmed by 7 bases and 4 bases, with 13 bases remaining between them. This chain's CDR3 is CASTKQVPYGYTF. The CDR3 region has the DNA TGTGCCAGCACCAAACAGGTGCCCTATGGCTACACCTTC.

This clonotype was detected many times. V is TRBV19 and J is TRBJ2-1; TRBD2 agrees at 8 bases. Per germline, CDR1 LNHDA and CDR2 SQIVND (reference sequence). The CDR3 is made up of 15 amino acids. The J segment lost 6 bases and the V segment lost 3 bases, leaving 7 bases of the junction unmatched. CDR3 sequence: CASSMDGRAANEQFF. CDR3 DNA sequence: TGTGCCAGTAGTATGGACGGGAGGGCCGCCAATGAGCAGTTCTTC.

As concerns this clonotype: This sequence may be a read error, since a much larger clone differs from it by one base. The CDR3 reads CASISTPATDTQYF. The CDR3 region has the DNA TGTGCCAGCATCAGCACCCCCGCCACAGATACGCAGTATTTT. The chain combines TRBV6-1 with TRBJ2-3; D not resolved. The ends were cut back, 7 bases at V and 2 bases at J, with 13 bases in the middle. The CDR3 runs to 14 residues. In germline, CDR1 is MNHNS, CDR2 SASEGT.

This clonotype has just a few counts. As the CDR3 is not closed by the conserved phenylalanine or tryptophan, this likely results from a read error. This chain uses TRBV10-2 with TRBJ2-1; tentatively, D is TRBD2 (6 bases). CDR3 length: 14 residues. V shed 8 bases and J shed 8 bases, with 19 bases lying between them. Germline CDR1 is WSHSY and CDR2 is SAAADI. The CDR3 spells CASRRTISMDEQFL. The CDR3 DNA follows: TGCGCCAGCCGAAGGACTATTAGCATGGATGAGCAGTTCTTA.

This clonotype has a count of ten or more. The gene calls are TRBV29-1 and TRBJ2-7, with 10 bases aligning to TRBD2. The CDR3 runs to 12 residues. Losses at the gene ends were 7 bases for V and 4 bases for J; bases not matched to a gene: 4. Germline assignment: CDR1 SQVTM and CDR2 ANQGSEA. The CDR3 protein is CSATGLAYEQYF. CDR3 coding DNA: TGCAGCGCCACGGGACTAGCGTACGAGCAGTACTTC.

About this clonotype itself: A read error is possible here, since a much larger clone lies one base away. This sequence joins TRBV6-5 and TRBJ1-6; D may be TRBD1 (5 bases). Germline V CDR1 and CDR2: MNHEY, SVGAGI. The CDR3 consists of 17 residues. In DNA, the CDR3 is TGTGCCCGCAGCCCAATTTCGACAGTCTCCTATAATTCACCCCTCCACTTT. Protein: CARSPISTVSYNSPLHF.

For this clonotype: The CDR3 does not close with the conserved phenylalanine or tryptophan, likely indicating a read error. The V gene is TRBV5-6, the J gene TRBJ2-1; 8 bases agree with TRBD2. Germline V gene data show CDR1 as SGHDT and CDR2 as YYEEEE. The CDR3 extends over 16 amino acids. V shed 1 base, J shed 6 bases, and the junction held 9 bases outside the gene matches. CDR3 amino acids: CASSLFRLAGFNEQFS. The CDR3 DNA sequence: TGTGCCAGCAGCTTGTTTCGCTTAGCGGGATTCAATGAGCAGTTCTCC.